This record covers a single TCR beta chain. This CDR3 spans 13 amino acids. V lost 5 bases to trimming and J lost 13 bases, with 15 bases between them. The sample is drawn from a study of blood T cells in healthy people across ages. Primed by a sample-barcoded 5' primer and a J-beta primer mix, a second PCR proceeded for about 6 to 11 cycles. Every sample gave at least 2.5 million paired-end reads containing CDR3. TCRdb ran MiXCR on the 5' RACE reads and lists one entry per CDR3 protein. Here the sample spans 650,000 to 1,000,000 distinct CDR3 sequences, about 34% being singletons. Material for sequencing was blood. The source of this sequence is a man younger than 30 in good health. The chain uses TRBV12-3 or TRBV12-4 and TRBJ1-6; D uncertain. CDR3 coding DNA: TGTGCCAGCAGTCTCGTCCAGGCGGCGCCCCTCCACTTT. The encoded protein is CASSLVQAAPLHF.